This TCR beta chain is from a study of blood T cell repertoires in COVID-19. The CDR3 covers 14 residues. Trimming took off 2 bases at V and 5 bases at J, with 12 bases between the two ends. Germline V gene data show CDR1 as LGHDT and CDR2 as YNNKEL (reference sequence). This clone was seen a handful of times. Donors were grouped by their self-reported clinical history. Assay used: immunoSEQ multiplex PCR; TCRdb lists only in-frame clones, some missing. Of under 150,000 clones in the sample, roughly 84% are singletons; the top ten hold 3.5% to 5%. Sequencing used PBMCs or T cells enriched from blood (not recorded which). The chain recombines TRBV3-1 (or the pseudogene TRBV3-2) with TRBJ1-2, with D perhaps TRBD1 (6 bases). This receptor was obtained from a man aged 45-65 years in a cohort exposed to, infected with or recovered from COVID-19 (not recorded which). CDR3 nucleotide sequence: TGTGCCAGCAGCCAAACAGGGATACGATATGGCTACACCTTC. Encoded protein: CASSQTGIRYGYTF.